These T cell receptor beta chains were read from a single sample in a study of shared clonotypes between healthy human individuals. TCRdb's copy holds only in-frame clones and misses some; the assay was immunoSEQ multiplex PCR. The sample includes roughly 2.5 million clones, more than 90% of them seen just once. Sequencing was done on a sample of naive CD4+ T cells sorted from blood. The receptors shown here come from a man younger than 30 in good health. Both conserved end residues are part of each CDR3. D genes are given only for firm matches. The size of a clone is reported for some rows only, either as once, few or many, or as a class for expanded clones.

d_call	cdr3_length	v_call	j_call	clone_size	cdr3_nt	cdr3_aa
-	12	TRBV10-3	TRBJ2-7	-	TGTGCCATCAGTGAAACGACTAACGAGCAGTACTTC	CAISETTNEQYF
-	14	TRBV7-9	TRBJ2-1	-	TGTGCCAGCAGCTTAGCTGTGGGGGAAGGACCTAAGTTCTTC	CASSLAVGEGPKFF
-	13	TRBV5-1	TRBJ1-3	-	TGCGCCAGCAGCCCAGTTCCTGGAAACACCATATATTTT	CASSPVPGNTIYF
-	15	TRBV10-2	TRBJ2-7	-	TGCGCCAGCAGTGATCTTCGAGTTGCGGTCTACGAGCAGTACTTC	CASSDLRVAVYEQYF
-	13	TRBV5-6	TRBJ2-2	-	TGTGCCAGCAGCTTGGTCCTCACCGGGGAGCTGTTTTTT	CASSLVLTGELFF
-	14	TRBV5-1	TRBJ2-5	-	TGCGCCAGCAGCGCGGGCCCCCCGCCAGAGACCCAGTACTTC	CASSAGPPPETQYF
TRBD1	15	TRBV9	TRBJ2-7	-	TGTGCCAGCAGCGTAGCGTGGGACAGCGCCTACGAGCAGTACTTC	CASSVAWDSAYEQYF
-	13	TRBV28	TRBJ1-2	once	TGTGCCAGCAGTAATCCGGGGCCCTATGGCTACACCTTC	CASSNPGPYGYTF
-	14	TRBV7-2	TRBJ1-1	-	TGTGCCAGCAGCTTAGGGTCGATGAACACTGAAGCTTTCTTT	CASSLGSMNTEAFF
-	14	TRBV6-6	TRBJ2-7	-	TGTGCCAGCAGTTACTCGGACAGACCCTACGAGCAGTACTTC	CASSYSDRPYEQYF
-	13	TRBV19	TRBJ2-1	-	TGTGCCAGTAGACCCATAGGGGAGAATGAGCAGTTCTTC	CASRPIGENEQFF
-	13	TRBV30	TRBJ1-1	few	TGTGCCTGGAGTATTGAACGGGGCACTGAAGCTTTCTTT	CAWSIERGTEAFF
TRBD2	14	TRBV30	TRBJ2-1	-	TGTGCCTATCAGGGAACTAGCGGGGGGAATGAGCAGTTCTTC	CAYQGTSGGNEQFF
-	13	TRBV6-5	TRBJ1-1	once	TGTGCCAGCACTACACCGGGACGGACTGAAGCTTTCTTT	CASTTPGRTEAFF
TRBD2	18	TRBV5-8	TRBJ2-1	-	TGTGCCAGCAGAGGACTAGCGGGAGGTAATACCTCCTACAATGAGCAGTTCTTC	CASRGLAGGNTSYNEQFF
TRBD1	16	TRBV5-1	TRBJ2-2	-	TGCGCCAGCAGCTTGGAAGGGACAGTCAACACCGGGGAGCTGTTTTTT	CASSLEGTVNTGELFF
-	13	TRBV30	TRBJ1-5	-	TGTGCCTGGAGTGGCTCAGGCAATCAGCCCCAGCATTTT	CAWSGSGNQPQHF
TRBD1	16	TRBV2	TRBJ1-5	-	TGTGCCAGCACACAGGGGGCTCCGAATAGCAATCAGCCCCAGCATTTT	CASTQGAPNSNQPQHF
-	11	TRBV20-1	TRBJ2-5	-	TGCAGTGCTCCGGAGGGGGAGACCCAGTACTTC	CSAPEGETQYF
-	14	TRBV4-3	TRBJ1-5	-	TGCGCCAGCAGCCAAGATGCGAACAATCAGCCCCAGCATTTT	CASSQDANNQPQHF
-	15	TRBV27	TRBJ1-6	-	TGTGCCAGCAGTAATACCGGGCTAGGGAATTCACCCCTCCACTTT	CASSNTGLGNSPLHF
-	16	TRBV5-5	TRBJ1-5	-	TGTGCCAGCAGCCCTGGCGGGTCCTATAGCAATCAGCCCCAGCATTTT	CASSPGGSYSNQPQHF
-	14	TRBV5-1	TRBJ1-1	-	TGCGCCAGCAGCGAGGGGACTTATCCCACTGAAGCTTTCTTT	CASSEGTYPTEAFF
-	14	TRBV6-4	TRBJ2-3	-	TGTGCCAGCAGTCGTTTCAGGAACACAGATACGCAGTATTTT	CASSRFRNTDTQYF
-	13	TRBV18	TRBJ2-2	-	TGTGCCAGCTCACCAGATATTACCGGGGAGCTGTTTTTT	CASSPDITGELFF
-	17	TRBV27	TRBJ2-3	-	TGTGCCAGCAGAGCAGAAGCTTCCATTTTGGGCACAGATACGCAGTATTTT	CASRAEASILGTDTQYF